A single T cell receptor beta chain is shown here with its context. This record belongs to a study of blood T cells in healthy people across ages. Donor samples were obtained from healthy Caucasian individuals from Russia, aged about 6 to 100. The sample, 7.5 to 10 milliliters of peripheral blood, was drawn from each donor. Next came a second PCR, run for about 6 to 11 cycles, which used a sample-barcoded 5' primer along with a J-beta primer mix. Each cDNA molecule carried a tag from a template-switch adaptor that contained 12 random nucleotides. TCRdb re-called the 5' RACE reads through MiXCR, storing one row per CDR3 protein. The sample records about 1.6 million distinct CDR3 sequences, 30% to 40% being singletons. Germline values: CDR1 SGHRS, CDR2 YFSETQ. The V and J ends lost 4 bases and 1 base, in that order; junction bases with no gene match: 10. The CDR3 runs 16 residues.

V usage is TRBV5-1 and J usage is TRBJ1-1; 7 bases match TRBD1. The receptor comes from a woman in her thirties in good health. Material for sequencing was blood. CDR3 region: CASSVSGTATNTEAFF. The DNA for the CDR3 is TGCGCCAGCAGCGTCTCCGGGACAGCTACGAACACTGAAGCTTTCTTT.